This T cell receptor beta chain was profiled in a study of post-analysis software for immune sequencing data. Between the trimmed V and J ends, which lost 7 bases and 4 bases, there was a span of 13 bases. The CDR3 totals 12 residues. Per germline, CDR1 SQVTM and CDR2 ANQGSEA. Built from TCR beta cDNA, the libraries had unique molecular identifiers in them. TCRdb analysed the PCR reads with MiXCR anew, one entry per CDR3 protein. The data contain under 900,000 distinct CDR3 sequences, approximately 53% of them singletons. Note on this clonotype: The antigen is unknown.

Study-wide findings and caveats: About 5 TRBV segments occurring more often in patients than controls included TRBV5-6, TRBV5-1 and TRBV20-1.

The chain recombines TRBV29-1 with TRBJ1-2; tentative D call: TRBD1 (6 bases). The sequenced sample was blood. The clonotype comes from a girl between 5 and 17 years old with multiple sclerosis. CDR3: CSAPTGFYGYTF. In nucleotides, the CDR3 is TGCAGCGCTCCAACAGGGTTCTATGGCTACACCTTC.